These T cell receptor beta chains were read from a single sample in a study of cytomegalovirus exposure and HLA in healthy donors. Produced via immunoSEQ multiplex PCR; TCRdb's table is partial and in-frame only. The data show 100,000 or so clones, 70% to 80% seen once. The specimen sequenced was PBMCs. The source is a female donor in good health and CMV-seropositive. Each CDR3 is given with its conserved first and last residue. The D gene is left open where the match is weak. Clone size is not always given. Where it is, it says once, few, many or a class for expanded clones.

CASSLLQGGDTEAFF,TGCGCCAGCAGCTTGCTACAGGGGGGGGACACTGAAGCTTTCTTT,TRBV5-1,TRBD1,TRBJ1-1,once
CASSHRLAGGPLDNEQFF,TGCGCCAGCAGCCACAGACTAGCGGGGGGGCCCCTTGACAATGAGCAGTTCTTC,TRBV4-1,TRBD2,TRBJ2-1,once
CASSIRGPQETQYF,TGTGCCAGTAGTATCAGAGGGCCCCAAGAGACCCAGTACTTC,TRBV19,NA,TRBJ2-5,few
CSSSLVSDTQYF,TGTTCCAGCAGCTTAGTATCAGATACGCAGTATTTT,TRBV7-9,NA,TRBJ2-3,NA
CASVGQGNGYTF,TGTGCCAGTGTGGGACAGGGCAATGGCTACACCTTC,TRBV19,TRBD1,TRBJ1-2,NA
CASSQEGTARETQYF,TGCGCCAGCAGCCAGGAAGGGACAGCGAGGGAGACCCAGTACTTC,TRBV4-1,TRBD1,TRBJ2-5,NA
CASRGERDGEKLFF,TGTGCCAGCAGGGGCGAGAGGGATGGTGAAAAACTGTTTTTT,TRBV28,NA,TRBJ1-4,NA
CASSYSGADTQYF,TGTGCCAGCAGTTACTCCGGGGCAGATACGCAGTATTTT,TRBV6-5,NA,TRBJ2-3,few
CASREQGPTGELFF,TGTGCCAGCAGGGAACAGGGTCCGACCGGGGAGCTGTTTTTT,TRBV2,NA,TRBJ2-2,few
CASSMGTGGETQYF,TGTGCCAGTAGTATGGGGACAGGGGGAGAGACCCAGTACTTC,TRBV19,TRBD1,TRBJ2-5,once
CASSPGKDLQPQHF,TGTGCCAGCTCACCCGGGAAGGACCTTCAGCCCCAGCATTTT,TRBV18,NA,TRBJ1-5,NA
CASSVVEGFSPLHF,TGTGCCAGCAGCGTAGTGGAGGGGTTTTCACCCCTCCACTTT,TRBV9,NA,TRBJ1-6,NA
CASSSETGTKRVDTQYF,TGTGCCAGCAGCTCGGAGACCGGGACAAAGAGGGTAGATACGCAGTATTTT,TRBV5-4,NA,TRBJ2-3,few
CASSQDKGNEQYF,TGCGCCAGCAGCCAAGATAAGGGGAACGAGCAGTACTTC,TRBV4-1,NA,TRBJ2-7,NA
CASQPTGGIYEQYF,TGTGCCAGCCAACCAACAGGGGGCATTTACGAGCAGTACTTC,TRBV19,TRBD1,TRBJ2-7,NA
CASSLARGRGETQYF,TGTGCCAGCAGCTTAGCCCGAGGGCGCGGAGAGACCCAGTACTTC,TRBV7-2,NA,TRBJ2-5,NA
CASSSTQGALGYEQYF,TGTGCCAGCAGCAGTACCCAGGGGGCGCTGGGCTACGAGCAGTACTTC,TRBV5-8,TRBD1,TRBJ2-7,NA
CASSRQGPGDNYGYTF,TGTGCCAGCAGCAGACAGGGGCCGGGCGATAACTATGGCTACACCTTC,TRBV5-5,TRBD1,TRBJ1-2,NA
CASSPGQGAPRTEAFF,TGTGCCAGCAGCCCAGGGCAGGGGGCGCCTAGGACTGAAGCTTTCTTT,TRBV5-4,TRBD1,TRBJ1-1,NA
CASSPAVYGYTF,TGTGCCAGCTCACCAGCGGTCTATGGCTACACCTTC,TRBV18,NA,TRBJ1-2,NA
CASSPRPTGTVFTGELFF,TGTGCCAGCAGCCCCCGCCCCACCGGGACAGTGTTCACCGGGGAGCTGTTTTTT,TRBV4-2,TRBD1,TRBJ2-2,NA
CASSMSGNNQPQHF,TGTGCCAGCAGCATGTCAGGGAACAATCAGCCCCAGCATTTT,TRBV7-9,NA,TRBJ1-5,NA
CASSRGQGAAEAFF,TGTGCCAGCAGCCGGGGACAGGGGGCGGCTGAAGCTTTCTTT,TRBV7-9,TRBD1,TRBJ1-1,NA
CAGGQGARRGYTF,TGTGCCGGGGGACAGGGGGCGCGTAGGGGCTACACCTTC,TRBV19,TRBD1,TRBJ1-2,NA
CASSISHQLLVYNQPQHF,TGTGCCAGTAGTATATCCCACCAACTGCTGGTCTACAATCAGCCCCAGCATTTT,TRBV19,NA,TRBJ1-5,NA
CASLNGGQKDSNQPQHF,TGTGCCAGTCTAAACGGGGGGCAGAAAGATAGCAATCAGCCCCAGCATTTT,TRBV27,NA,TRBJ1-5,NA
CASSIDRDTQYF,TGTGCCAGTAGTATCGACAGGGATACGCAGTATTTT,TRBV19,NA,TRBJ2-3,NA
CAWSRTQGTEAFF,TGTGCCTGGAGTCGTACACAGGGGACTGAAGCTTTCTTT,TRBV30,TRBD1,TRBJ1-1,NA
CASSLGDYWDF,TGTGCCAGCAGCTTAGGGGACTACTGGGACTTC,TRBV7-9,TRBD2,TRBJ2-7,once